The table lists the clone carrying this T cell receptor beta chain with many counts. Its antigen is undetermined. No progression to ophthalmopathy during 18 months of follow-up defined stable disease. Trimming shortened V by 5 bases and J by 7 bases, and 21 bases separated the two germline ends. CDR1 MNHEY and CDR2 SMNVEV come from the germline V gene (reference sequence). This CDR3 is built from 16 residues. This sample stems from a study of T cells in Graves' hyperthyroidism and ophthalmopathy. Amplification of TCR beta CDR3 regions was performed using RNA transcripts as template. HTBI primers were used for first-round RT-PCR of the TCR CDR3. A single record per CDR3 protein comes from TCRdb applying MiXCR to the multiplex PCR reads. The sample includes around 300,000 distinct CDR3 sequences, approximately 13% of them seen just once. Whole-study findings and limits: The majority of expanded thyroid clonotypes above 0.001 also appeared in blood.

This clonotype was sampled from a woman aged 40 to 49 with Graves' hyperthyroidism. The material sequenced was blood. The V and J genes are TRBV27 and TRBJ2-1, with D perhaps TRBD2 (6 bases). The CDR3 sequence is CASSPTQGLGSNEQFF. CDR3 nucleotides: TGTGCCAGCAGTCCCACCCAGGGACTGGGCTCAAATGAGCAGTTCTTC.